The present T cell receptor beta chain was sequenced within a study of cytomegalovirus exposure and HLA in healthy donors. At the level of the study: Inside one of the first data releases sat roughly 80 million unique TCRs taken from HLA-typed donors. Overall study results and limits: An analysis done earlier found most TCR beta V segments productive about 87% or about 30% of the time. Later analysis suggested most CMV-associated TCR beta chains were HLA-restricted. Sequencing likely caused a cluster of highly shared sequence variants.

The PCR had 60 Vbeta and 13 Jbeta primers. Sequencing was performed with immunoSEQ multiplex PCR; in TCRdb, only in-frame clones are kept and a portion is missing. The profile shows about 89,000 clones, around 9.6% of them singletons. The CDR3 has 14 residues. The V end was cut by 3 bases, the J end by 6 bases, with 14 bases between. From germline, CDR1 is LNHDA and CDR2 SQIVND (reference sequence). To note about this clone: Its antigen remains unknown.

The sequence derives from a man over 45 in good health and CMV-seropositive. Sequencing used PBMCs. This chain connects TRBV19 to TRBJ2-5; weak D call: TRBD2 (5 bases). The CDR3 spells CASSIRERAKTQYF. In nucleotides, the CDR3 is TGTGCCAGTAGTATCCGGGAAAGGGCGAAGACCCAGTACTTC.